This TCR beta chain was captured in a study of CD8 T cells in Susac syndrome. On the study more broadly: Patients with Susac syndrome were, at the time of blood collection, therapy-naive, maintained on corticosteroids, or maintained on intravenous immunoglobulin alone.

After extraction with the RNeasy kit, about 0.45 to 1 ug of the RNA was reverse transcribed using random hexamers. The authors amplified TCR beta CDR3 across 54 Vbeta and 13 Jbeta using immunoSEQ multiplex PCR. TCRdb re-called the immunoSEQ multiplex PCR reads with MiXCR, one entry per CDR3 protein. This repertoire shows 210,000 or so distinct CDR3 sequences, about 94% found once; its top ten account for 0.15% to 0.2%. Note on this clonotype: Its antigen remains unknown.

CD8+ and CD4+ T cells circulating in blood were sequenced for TCR beta. Findings of the study overall: When the CD4+ T cell repertoires of patients with Susac syndrome were examined, they did not show any clonal expansion.

The clonotype originates from a human donor with Susac syndrome. The specimen was CD4+ T cells from PBMCs.

The CDR3 spells CASSTSGTSGPTDTQYF. CDR3 in DNA: TGTGCCAGCAGCACAAGTGGGACTAGCGGACCCACAGATACGCAGTATTTT. The chain couples TRBV9 to TRBJ2-3; 11 bases map to TRBD2. The CDR3 contains 17 residues. CDR1 SGDLS and CDR2 YYNGEE come from the germline V gene. V lost 4 bases and J lost 2; bases outside the gene matches: 9.